This TCR beta chain appears in the sequencing data of a study of cytomegalovirus exposure and HLA in healthy donors. The CDR3 length is 14 residues. CDR1 is MDHEN, CDR2 SYDVKM, per germline. Trimming cost V 5 bases and J 4 bases; bases outside gene matches: 7. Primers for the PCR totalled 60 Vbeta and 13 Jbeta. Assay used: immunoSEQ multiplex PCR; TCRdb lists only in-frame clones, some missing. The top ten clones hold approximately 1% of a sample with about 160,000 clones, just over 75% of them seen once. The chain couples TRBV28 to TRBJ2-7; TRBD2 agrees at 8 bases. Sample: PBMCs. This sequence originates from a woman aged 40 to 55 in good health and CMV-seronegative. The CDR3: CASSREGLGYEQYF. CDR3 nucleotides: TGTGCCAGCAGTCGGGAGGGCCTTGGGTACGAGCAGTACTTC.